One sample yielded the 5 T cell receptor beta chains listed below, sequenced in a study of T cells after yellow fever vaccination. TCRdb processed the 5' RACE reads anew with MiXCR; each CDR3 protein has one entry. The repertoire consists of fewer than 350,000 distinct CDR3 sequences, with approximately 3.8% occurring once and the leading ten covering about a quarter. Sequenced here: PBMCs, sampled on the day of the yellow fever booster vaccination. The receptors originated from a young man who received the YFV17D yellow fever vaccine.

The table lists this clonotype with many counts. V and J are TRBV5-5 and TRBJ2-3; 7 nucleotides align to TRBD2. In germline, CDR1 is SGHKS, CDR2 YYEKEE (reference sequence). The CDR3 has 18 amino acids. Trimming removed 1 base from V and 4 bases from J; junction bases left unmatched: 15. CDR3 in DNA: TGTGCCAGCAGCTTGAGGTCATTGCGGGGGACCCTCCCAGATACGCAGTATTTT. It yields the protein CASSLRSLRGTLPDTQYF.

This clonotype was observed at least ten times. This rearrangement joins TRBV18 to TRBJ2-7; perhaps TRBD1 as D (6 bases). The CDR3 is made up of 12 amino acids. From germline, CDR1 is KGHSH and CDR2 LQKENI. V was trimmed by 6 bases and J by 5 bases, leaving 11 bases between them. As DNA, the CDR3 is TGTGCCAGCTCTACAGGGTTGAACGAGCAGTACGTC. The encoded protein is CASSTGLNEQYV.

This clonotype was counted between two and nine times. The chain is built from TRBV20-1 and TRBJ2-5; 9 bases are a match to TRBD1. Trimming removed 5 bases from V and 5 bases from J; junction bases left unmatched: 6. The CDR3 runs to 13 residues. Germline CDR1 reads DFQATT; CDR2 reads SNEGSKA (reference sequence). DNA of the CDR3: TGCAGTGCTCCGAGGGACAGGGTTGAGACCCAGTACTTC. Encoded protein: CSAPRDRVETQYF.

This clonotype was found a few times. This sequence joins TRBV7-9 and TRBJ1-4, with D uncertain. From germline, CDR1 is SEHNR and CDR2 FQNEAQ (reference sequence). The V gene lost 5 bases and the J gene lost 1 base, with 11 bases spanning the gap. The CDR3 is 15 amino acids. Written as DNA, the CDR3 is TGTGCCAGCAGCCCCATCGGTAGAACTAATGAAAAACTGTTTTTT. Protein product: CASSPIGRTNEKLFF.

This clonotype occurred many times. The chain employs TRBV6-2 or TRBV6-3 and TRBJ2-3, with D possibly being TRBD2 (5 bases). The CDR3 covers 14 residues. CDR1 and CDR2 from the germline V gene are MNHEY and SVGEGT. Trimming left V 0 bases short and J 4 bases short, with 8 bases between. The CDR3 nucleotides read TGTGCCAGCAGTTACTCGTGGGGAGCAGATACGCAGTATTTT. It is translated as CASSYSWGADTQYF.